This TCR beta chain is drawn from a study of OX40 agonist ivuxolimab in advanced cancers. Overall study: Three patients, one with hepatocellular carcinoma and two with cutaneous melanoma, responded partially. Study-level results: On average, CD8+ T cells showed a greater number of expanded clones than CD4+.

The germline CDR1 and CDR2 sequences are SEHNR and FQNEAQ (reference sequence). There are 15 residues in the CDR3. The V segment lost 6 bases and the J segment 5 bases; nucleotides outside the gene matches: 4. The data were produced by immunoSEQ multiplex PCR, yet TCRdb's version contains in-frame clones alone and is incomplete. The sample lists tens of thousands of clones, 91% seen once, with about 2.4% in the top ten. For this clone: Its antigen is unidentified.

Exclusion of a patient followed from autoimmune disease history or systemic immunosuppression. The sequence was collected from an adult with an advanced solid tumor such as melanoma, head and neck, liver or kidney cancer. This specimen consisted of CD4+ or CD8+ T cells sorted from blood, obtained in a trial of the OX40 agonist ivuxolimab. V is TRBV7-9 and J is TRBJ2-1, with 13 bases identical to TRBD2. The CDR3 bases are TGTGCCAGCAGACAACTAGCGGGAGGGGACAATGAGCAGTTCTTC. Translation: CASRQLAGGDNEQFF.